This TCR beta chain was recorded in a study of OX40 agonist ivuxolimab in advanced cancers. Study in general: Cancers in dose escalation were hepatocellular, melanoma, renal cell and head and neck. Study-wide points: Undetermined was the antigen specificity of the expanded peripheral T cells.

Libraries were prepared by immunoSEQ multiplex PCR; TCRdb keeps only in-frame clonotypes and omits some of them. The table includes under 70,000 clones, around 87% detected once. Concerning this clone: The antigen remains undetermined.

The CDR3 is 15 amino acids. J was trimmed by 3 bases and V by 5 bases; bases with no gene match: 9. Germline V gives CDR1 MDHEN, CDR2 SYDVKM. The source of this sequence is an adult with an advanced solid tumor such as melanoma, head and neck, liver or kidney cancer. The genes are TRBV28 and TRBJ2-7; 8 bases align to TRBD1. This material consisted of CD4+ or CD8+ T cells sorted from blood, taken in a trial of the OX40 agonist ivuxolimab. The CDR3 DNA is TGTGCCAGCAGTGACCCCGGGACAGGCCTCTACGAGCAGTACTTC. Its translation is CASSDPGTGLYEQYF.